This is a list of T cell receptor beta chains from one sample in a study of blood T cell repertoires in COVID-19. The repertoire was sequenced with immunoSEQ multiplex PCR; TCRdb's copy has only in-frame clones and lacks some. The sample has 100,000 to 120,000 clones, just over 75% seen once. Sample: peripheral blood. These receptors were taken from a woman older than 75 with acute or convalescent COVID-19. Both conserved end residues are part of each CDR3. A D gene is named only where the DNA matches it firmly.

D: TRBD2
J: TRBJ2-7
V: TRBV7-2
CDR3: CASSFVAGEMYEQYF

D: NA
J: TRBJ1-6
V: TRBV10-2
CDR3: CASSDRGAVNSPLHF

D: NA
J: TRBJ2-5
V: TRBV5-1
CDR3: CASSFQGYEETQYF

D: TRBD2
J: TRBJ2-1
V: TRBV19
CDR3: CASSLLAGDTNNEQFF

D: TRBD1
J: TRBJ2-1
V: TRBV19
CDR3: CASKPGQDYNEQFF

D: TRBD2
J: TRBJ2-3
V: TRBV5-4
CDR3: CASSLPRSGGGRSYTQYF

D: NA
J: TRBJ2-5
V: TRBV3-1/TRBV3-2
CDR3: CASSQDLGGRQETQYF

D: NA
J: TRBJ1-2
V: TRBV5-1
CDR3: CASSLGGHTLNYGYTF

D: TRBD1
J: TRBJ2-1
V: TRBV6-6
CDR3: CASRSDRGAYNEQFF

D: TRBD2
J: TRBJ2-7
V: TRBV5-1
CDR3: CASHQGGLAGEYGYEQYF

D: NA
J: TRBJ1-1
V: TRBV6-6
CDR3: CASSPERGDMNTEAFF

D: NA
J: TRBJ2-2
V: TRBV14
CDR3: CASSPLRVGELFF

D: NA
J: TRBJ1-6
V: TRBV13
CDR3: CASSFRSYNSPLHF

D: TRBD2
J: TRBJ2-3
V: TRBV10-3
CDR3: CAISTGLAGETQYF

D: NA
J: TRBJ2-5
V: TRBV6-1
CDR3: CASSEGGGQETQYF

D: TRBD2
J: TRBJ2-3
V: TRBV3-1/TRBV3-2
CDR3: CASSQARGLAGRDTQYF

D: NA
J: TRBJ2-7
V: TRBV15
CDR3: CATSNPNANEQYF

D: NA
J: TRBJ2-1
V: TRBV28
CDR3: CASSPGGGPIYNEQFF

D: NA
J: TRBJ2-7
V: TRBV18
CDR3: CASSVRRASNEQYF

D: NA
J: TRBJ2-4
V: TRBV7-5
CDR3: CVRSRREAKNIQYF

D: NA
J: TRBJ1-3
V: TRBV5-1
CDR3: CASSLDLLGQGLSGTIYF

D: NA
J: TRBJ1-2
V: TRBV27
CDR3: CASSFRGMGYGYTF

D: TRBD1
J: TRBJ2-1
V: TRBV6-2/TRBV6-3
CDR3: CASSHPDRAYNEQFF

D: NA
J: TRBJ2-7
V: TRBV19
CDR3: CASSTVRGQEYF

D: TRBD2
J: TRBJ2-7
V: TRBV6-2/TRBV6-3
CDR3: CASSYSTSGFPYEQYF

D: TRBD2
J: TRBJ2-7
V: TRBV11-2
CDR3: CASSVRTRGRHEQYF

D: NA
J: TRBJ1-2
V: TRBV6-1
CDR3: CASSEAVGVSYGYTF

D: TRBD2
J: TRBJ2-5
V: TRBV7-2
CDR3: CASNPRASGIQETQYF

D: NA
J: TRBJ2-1
V: TRBV2
CDR3: CASSERAGWNNEQFF

D: NA
J: TRBJ2-2
V: TRBV30
CDR3: CAWRGGNTGELFF

D: TRBD2
J: TRBJ2-7
V: TRBV18
CDR3: CASSPVPLAGASYEQYF

D: TRBD1
J: TRBJ1-5
V: TRBV10-3
CDR3: CASQQGGHQPQHF

D: NA
J: TRBJ2-3
V: TRBV7-3
CDR3: CASSLTPGLAGATTDTQYF